This T cell receptor (beta chain) came from a study of metastatic and nonmetastatic thyroid tumors (TCRdb year 2020). With regard to the full study: Repertoires from peripheral blood and from tumor or nodule tissue samples of malignant and benign thyroid patients were compared.

V is pared back by 5 bases and J by 11 bases, with 13 bases lying between the germline termini. Measured from the cysteine to the phenylalanine, the CDR3 is 12 residues long. Only the CDR3 region is kept as DNA, spanning 36 bases read in frame from base 1. Taken from the germline V gene (reference sequence), the CDR1 and CDR2 loops are SEHNR and FQNEAQ. Receptor amplification or capture employed PCR. Reads for this sample came from an Illumina HiSeq 4000. High-throughput sequencing was used to profile the TCR beta-chain CDR3 region of every patient. Regarding the original processing steps: CDR3 differences across clinicopathological groups were used to build a classifier for discriminating distant-metastatic papillary thyroid cancer patients. The Shannon index was used to assess repertoire diversity, and the Morisita-Horn index was used to assess tumor-blood repertoire similarity. TCRdb itself trimmed the public reads at Q25 with fastp, ran MiXCR and retained productive beta chains. TCRdb, not the original authors, processed these V and J calls. A total of about 69,000 clones appear in this sample, more than 13% of them only once. Jointly, the top ten make up just over 6.5% of the sample.

The table lists this clone with many counts. Its antigen target is currently unknown. Base qualities are not at hand, and no much larger clone is one base apart. Before undergoing thyroid surgery, none of the patients had been given any kind of treatment. Patient clinical samples collected from 2012 to 2018 were retrospectively analysed using T-cell receptor beta sequencing. Study-wide findings and limitations: In both blood and tumor samples, TCR beta diversity was reported to be significantly higher in malignant tumors than in benign nodules.

Material for sequencing was blood. The receptor comes from a male donor with papillary thyroid cancer or a benign thyroid nodule (not recorded which). Some clones in this sample may be carry-over from other donors' samples. This sequence uses TRBV7-9 and TRBJ2-1; D gene: possibly TRBD2, on 5 matching bases. The sequenced DNA: TGTGCCAGCAGCACACTAGAGGGTCAGCAGTTCTTC. Its protein is CASSTLEGQQFF.